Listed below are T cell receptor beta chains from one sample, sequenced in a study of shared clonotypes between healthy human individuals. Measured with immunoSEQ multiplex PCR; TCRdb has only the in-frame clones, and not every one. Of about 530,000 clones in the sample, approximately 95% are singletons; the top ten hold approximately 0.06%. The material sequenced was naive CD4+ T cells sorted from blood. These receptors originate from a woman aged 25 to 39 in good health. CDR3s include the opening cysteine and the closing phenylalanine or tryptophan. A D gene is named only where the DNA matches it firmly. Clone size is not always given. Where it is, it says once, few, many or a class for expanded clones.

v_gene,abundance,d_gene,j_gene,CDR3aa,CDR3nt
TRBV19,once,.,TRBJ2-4,CASSTSRTGETKNIQYF,TGTGCCAGTAGTACCTCCCGGACTGGTGAAACCAAAAACATTCAGTACTTC
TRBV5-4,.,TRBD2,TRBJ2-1,CASSFAGGNYNEQFF,TGTGCCAGCAGCTTCGCGGGAGGAAACTACAATGAGCAGTTCTTC
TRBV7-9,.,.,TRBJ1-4,CASSLAFRDGLGKLFF,TGTGCCAGCAGCTTAGCATTCCGGGACGGGCTCGGAAAACTGTTTTTT
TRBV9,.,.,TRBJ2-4,CASSVAGAQGIQYF,TGTGCCAGCAGCGTAGCAGGGGCCCAAGGCATTCAGTACTTC
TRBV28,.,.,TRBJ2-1,CASSIIQDYTYNEQFF,TGTGCCAGCAGTATAATCCAGGACTACACTTACAATGAGCAGTTCTTC
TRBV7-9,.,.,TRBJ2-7,CASSLAGQKQYF,TGTGCCAGCAGCTTAGCAGGGCAGAAGCAGTACTTC
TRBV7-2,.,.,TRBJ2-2,CASSPSGLAKVTGELFF,TGTGCCAGCAGCCCCAGTGGTCTGGCTAAGGTCACCGGGGAGCTGTTTTTT
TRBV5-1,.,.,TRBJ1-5,CASSKQRGSNQPQHF,TGCGCCAGCAGCAAACAAAGGGGGAGCAATCAGCCCCAGCATTTT
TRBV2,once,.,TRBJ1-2,CASSTTRGGYTF,TGTGCCAGCAGTACTACGAGGGGTGGCTACACCTTC
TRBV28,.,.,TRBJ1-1,CASSLMNTEAFF,TGTGCCAGCAGTTTAATGAACACTGAAGCTTTCTTT
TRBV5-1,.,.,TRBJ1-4,CASSLALTEGKLFF,TGCGCCAGCAGCTTGGCCCTGACAGAGGGAAAACTGTTTTTT
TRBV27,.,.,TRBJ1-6,CASSFLGRRLHF,TGTGCCAGCAGTTTTTTGGGACGTCGGCTCCACTTT
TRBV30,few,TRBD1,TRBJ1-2,CAWGQGAVGYTF,TGTGCCTGGGGACAGGGGGCCGTTGGCTACACCTTC
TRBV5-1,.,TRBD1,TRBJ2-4,CASRQTGTAKNIQYF,TGCGCCAGCAGGCAGACAGGGACGGCCAAAAACATTCAGTACTTC
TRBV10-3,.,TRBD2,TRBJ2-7,CAAGGAGDYEQYF,TGTGCCGCCGGGGGGGCGGGAGACTACGAGCAGTACTTC
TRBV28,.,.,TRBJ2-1,CASSFYLRQNNEQFF,TGTGCCAGCAGTTTTTATCTGAGACAGAACAATGAGCAGTTCTTC
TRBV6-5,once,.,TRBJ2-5,CASREGGTETQYF,TGTGCCAGCAGAGAAGGGGGGACGGAGACCCAGTACTTC
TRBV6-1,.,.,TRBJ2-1,CASSERRRDNEQFF,TGTGCCAGCAGTGAAAGGCGGAGGGACAATGAGCAGTTCTTC
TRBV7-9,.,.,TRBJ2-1,CASSLANNEQFF,TGTGCCAGCAGCTTAGCGAACAATGAGCAGTTCTTC
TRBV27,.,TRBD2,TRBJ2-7,CASSLAGDVSYEQYF,TGTGCCAGCAGTCTAGCGGGAGACGTCTCCTACGAGCAGTACTTC
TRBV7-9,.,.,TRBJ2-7,CASSLFSLGEQYF,TGTGCCAGCAGCTTATTCTCTCTGGGTGAGCAGTACTTC
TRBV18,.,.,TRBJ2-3,CASSPPGFTDTQYF,TGTGCCAGCTCACCCCCGGGTTTCACAGATACGCAGTATTTT
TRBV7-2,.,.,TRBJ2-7,CASSHTEGTYEQYF,TGTGCCAGCAGCCACACAGAGGGGACCTACGAGCAGTACTTC
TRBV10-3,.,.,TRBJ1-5,CAISESVAYSNQPQHF,TGTGCCATCAGTGAGTCGGTAGCGTATAGCAATCAGCCCCAGCATTTT
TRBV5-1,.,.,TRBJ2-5,CASKAGYVETQYF,TGCGCCAGCAAGGCAGGTTATGTAGAGACCCAGTACTTC
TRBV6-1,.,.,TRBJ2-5,CASSAGEGAETQYF,TGTGCCAGCAGCGCAGGGGAGGGGGCAGAGACCCAGTACTTC
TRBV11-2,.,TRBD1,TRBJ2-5,CASSLQGIETQYF,TGTGCCAGCAGCCTACAGGGGATCGAGACCCAGTACTTC
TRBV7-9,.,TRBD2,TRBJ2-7,CASSIRLAGAYEQYF,TGTGCCAGCAGCATAAGACTAGCGGGAGCCTACGAGCAGTACTTC
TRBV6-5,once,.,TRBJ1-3,CASSYSRVFSGNTIYF,TGTGCCAGCAGTTACTCGAGAGTCTTCTCTGGAAACACCATATATTTT